The 22 T cell receptor beta chains below all came from one sample that was sequenced in a study of T cells in Graves' hyperthyroidism and ophthalmopathy. Using RNA transcripts as the source, TCR beta CDR3 regions were amplified. An initial round of RT-PCR targeting the TCR CDR3 relied on the HTBI primer set. TCRdb re-called the multiplex PCR reads through MiXCR, storing one row per CDR3 protein. The sample includes around 350,000 distinct CDR3 sequences, approximately 13% seen only once; the top ten take 9% to 9.5%. Sequenced sample: blood. These receptors were obtained from a woman aged 18-29 years with Graves' hyperthyroidism.

This clonotype was observed at least ten times. The J gene is TRBJ1-1, the V gene TRBV7-9; no clear D. The germline V gene encodes CDR1 SEHNR and CDR2 FQNEAQ (reference sequence). This CDR3 spans 19 amino acids. Trimming left V 2 bases short and J 1 base short, with 23 bases between. The chain's CDR3 is CASSLRTRVPGWENTEAFF. The CDR3, as DNA: TGTGCCAGCAGCTTACGGACGCGGGTACCGGGGTGGGAGAACACTGAAGCTTTCTTT.

The chain has TRBV4-2 and TRBJ1-2, with D perhaps matching TRBD1 (6 bases). The CDR3 runs 17 residues. Germline CDR1 is LGHNA and CDR2 is YNFKEQ. The V end lost 4 bases, the J end lost 0 bases, and 18 bases lay between the germline ends. CDR3 loop: CASSPPRGAESNYGYTF. The CDR3 DNA reads TGTGCCAGCAGCCCTCCGAGGGGGGCGGAATCTAACTATGGCTACACCTTC.

This clonotype was seen ten or more times. This CDR3 reads CASSLQAYEQYF. CDR3 bases: TGTGCCAGCAGCTTGCAAGCCTACGAGCAGTACTTC. This sequence joins TRBV11-3 and TRBJ2-7; D uncertain. The CDR3 has 12 residues. V lost 3 bases, J lost 2 bases, and 5 bases lay in between. CDR1 is SGHNT, CDR2 YENEEA, per germline. Full variable domain (rest looked up from reference TRBV11-3 and TRBJ2-7): EAGVVQSPRYKIIEKKQPVAFWCNPISGHNTLYWYLQNLGQGPELLIRYENEEAVDDSQLPKDRFSAERLKGVDSTLKIQPAELGDSAVYLCASSLQAYEQYFGPGTRLTVT.

In this sample, this clonotype turned up many times. The V and J genes are TRBV7-2 and TRBJ2-7; 7 positions agree with TRBD2. Germline V gene sequence: CDR1 SGHTA, CDR2 FQGNSA. CDR3 length equals 16 residues. With V trimmed by 1 base and J by 6 bases, 12 bases remained unmatched. This chain's CDR3 is CASSLGLAEGTREQYF. The CDR3 nucleotides are TGTGCCAGCAGCTTAGGCCTAGCGGAGGGGACGCGCGAGCAGTACTTC.

The chain is built from TRBV5-6 and TRBJ1-6; D remains ambiguous. The V and J ends lost 0 bases and 8 bases respectively, with 9 bases between them. Looked up from germline, CDR1 is SGHDT and CDR2 is YYEEEE. This CDR3 is 14 amino acids long. The CDR3 loop reads CASSLAMADSPLHF. The CDR3 bases are TGTGCCAGCAGCTTGGCTATGGCGGATTCACCCCTCCACTTT.

The table lists this clonotype with many counts. This chain links TRBV12-5 with TRBJ2-7, with D possibly being TRBD2 (5 bases). This CDR3 region has 14 residues. Trimming took off 9 bases at V and 2 bases at J, with 17 bases between the two ends. Germline-derived CDR1 and CDR2 are LGHNT and FRNRAP. CDR3 sequence reads: CASARSGSTYEQYF. The CDR3 nucleotides read TGTGCTAGCGCGAGGAGCGGTTCAACCTACGAGCAGTACTTC.

The CDR3 spells CASSESQPRTEAFF. CDR3 nucleotides: TGCGCCAGCAGTGAGAGCCAACCCCGCACTGAAGCTTTCTTT. The rearrangement joins TRBV10-2 to TRBJ1-1, with D unclear. The length of the CDR3 is 14 residues. V lost 2 bases and J lost 4, with 11 bases in between. The V gene's germline CDR1 is WSHSY and CDR2 SAAADI.

This clonotype has just a few counts. The chain recombines TRBV20-1 with TRBJ2-4; 9 bases are shared with TRBD2. The CDR3 loop spans 15 amino acids. Per the germline V gene, CDR1 is DFQATT and CDR2 is SNEGSKA (reference sequence). V was clipped by 0 bases and J by 9 bases; unmatched bases: 9. The CDR3 nucleotides are TGCAGTGCTAGAGAGGGCGGGGGGGCCAAGGCCATTCAGTACTTC. Its protein is CSAREGGGAKAIQYF.

V and J are TRBV2 and TRBJ2-3, with 9 nucleotides matching TRBD2. Per the germline V gene, CDR1 is SNHLY and CDR2 is FYNNEI. The trim removed 6 bases at V and 4 bases at J, leaving 11 bases unmatched. This CDR3 spans 16 amino acids. The CDR3, as DNA: TGTGCCAGCAGCCCCTCAGCGGGGGGCTTGGCAGATACGCAGTATTTT. This sequence encodes CASSPSAGGLADTQYF. The full variable domain, in which reference TRBV2 and TRBJ2-3 provide the parts outside the CDR3, is EPEVTQTPSHQVTQMGQEVILRCVPISNHLYFYWYRQILGQKVEFLVSFYNNEISEKSEIFDDQFSVERPDGSNFTLKIRSTKLEDSAMYFCASSPSAGGLADTQYFGPGTRLTVL.

This clonotype was seen only a few times. V gene TRBV9 combines with J gene TRBJ2-1, with 7 bases lining up with TRBD2. CDR1 is SGDLS and CDR2 is YYNGEE in the germline V gene. The trim removed 3 bases at V and 3 bases at J, leaving 6 bases unmatched. The CDR3 is 15 amino acids. CDR3 nucleotides: TGTGCCAGCAGCGAATCTAGCGGACTCTACAATGAGCAGTTCTTC. Translating it yields CASSESSGLYNEQFF.

The count of this clonotype is one. Given a much more abundant clone one base away, this may be a read error. This chain links TRBV19 with TRBJ1-5; D ambiguous. Germline CDR1 reads LNHDA; CDR2 reads SQIVND (reference sequence). V shed 5 bases and J shed 2 bases, with 10 bases lying between them. This CDR3 is built from 14 residues. The CDR3 reads CASSVTSGNQPQHF. In DNA, the CDR3 is TGTGCCAGTAGTGTTACGTCTGGCAATCAGCCCCAGCATTTT.

This clonotype was detected ten times or more. The gene calls are TRBV28 and TRBJ2-1; maybe TRBD1 (6 bases). Trimming pared 7 bases from V and 7 bases from J, leaving 20 bases between. The length of the CDR3 is 15 residues. From germline, CDR1 is MDHEN and CDR2 SYDVKM. The CDR3 loop is CASTGGHRNGNEQFF. The CDR3 DNA reads as TGTGCCAGCACTGGGGGACACCGTAATGGTAATGAGCAGTTCTTC.

The V and J genes are TRBV19 and TRBJ2-5; D gene unclear. Germline values: CDR1 LNHDA, CDR2 SQIVND (reference sequence). V lost 7 bases to trimming and J lost 8 bases, with 20 bases between them. The length of the CDR3 is 14 residues. The CDR3 protein is CASTKSWATETQYF. CDR3 nucleotide sequence: TGTGCCAGTACCAAGTCTTGGGCCACCGAAACCCAGTACTTC.

This clonotype has ten or more counts. The chain carries TRBV2 and TRBJ2-5; 12 bases align to TRBD2. This CDR3 contains 18 residues. The ends lost 5 bases at V and 4 bases at J; junction bases unmatched: 14. Germline-derived CDR1 and CDR2 are SNHLY and FYNNEI. The DNA of the CDR3 is TGTGCCAGCAGTCCTATTTCCCCGACTAGCGGGAGCTTAGAGACCCAGTACTTC. Its translation is CASSPISPTSGSLETQYF.

The V call is TRBV29-1, the J call TRBJ2-1, with 8 positions matching TRBD2. Germline V gene data show CDR1 as SQVTM and CDR2 as ANQGSEA. The V and J ends lost 6 bases and 4 bases, in that order; junction bases with no gene match: 11. The CDR3 runs to 15 residues. This CDR3 reads CSVRPWQREYNEQFF. The CDR3 bases are TGCAGCGTCCGACCTTGGCAGCGGGAGTACAATGAGCAGTTCTTC.

This clonotype has only a few counts. V is TRBV4-1 and J is TRBJ2-2; possible D gene TRBD2, 6 bases. Trimming stripped 0 bases from V and 2 bases from J, with 13 bases between. The germline V gene has CDR1 MGHRA and CDR2 YSYEKL. The CDR3 spans 17 residues. The CDR3 nucleotides read TGCGCCAGCAGCCAAGAGGGGGGTCTGGTAAACACCGGGGAGCTGTTTTTT. Its protein is CASSQEGGLVNTGELFF.

This clonotype has a handful of counts. The chain couples TRBV7-2 to TRBJ2-1; D gene ambiguous. Trimming pared 1 base from V and 8 bases from J, leaving 12 bases between. The CDR3 contains 14 residues. Germline V CDR1 and CDR2: SGHTA, FQGNSA. The CDR3 spells CASSLGAASDEQFF. DNA of the CDR3: TGTGCCAGCAGCTTAGGGGCTGCCAGCGATGAGCAGTTCTTC.

This clonotype was seen ten or more times. The rearrangement uses TRBV7-9 and TRBJ2-3; D assignment may be TRBD1 or TRBD2 (5 bases each). V dropped 4 bases and J dropped 4 bases, with 12 bases sitting between them. CDR1 and CDR2 (germline): SEHNR, FQNEAQ (reference sequence). The length of the CDR3 is 14 residues. CDR3 sequence reads: CASSSRQGPDTQYF. The CDR3 DNA is TGTGCCAGCAGCTCCCGGCAGGGACCAGATACGCAGTATTTT.

This clonotype was seen repeatedly, ten times or more. The chain couples TRBV6-1 to TRBJ1-1; a weak D match, TRBD1 (6 bases). This CDR3 has 14 amino acids. With 5 bases removed from V and 1 base from J, the gap between germline ends came to 11 bases. In germline, CDR1 is MNHNS, CDR2 SASEGT. The CDR3 DNA sequence: TGTGCCAGCAGTCGGACAGCCCGGAACACTGAAGCTTTCTTT. Translated: CASSRTARNTEAFF.

This clonotype occurred many times. V gene TRBV2 combines with J gene TRBJ2-7, with TRBD1 matching over 11 bases. The CDR3 covers 14 residues. The trim removed 8 bases at V and 5 bases at J, leaving 8 bases unmatched. In germline, CDR1 is SNHLY, CDR2 FYNNEI. This CDR3 is CASVRTGGNDEQYF. The CDR3 DNA reads TGTGCCAGCGTTAGGACAGGGGGCAATGACGAGCAGTACTTC.

This clonotype has a count of ten or more. V gene TRBV7-2 combines with J gene TRBJ2-5, with D tentatively TRBD1 (6 bases). V lost 4 bases and J 2 bases, leaving 8 bases between the germline ends. The CDR3 extends over 13 amino acids. Germline V lookup: CDR1 SGHTA, CDR2 FQGNSA. The DNA of the CDR3 is TGTGCCAGCAGCTGGACAGTACAAGAGACCCAGTACTTC. Encoded protein: CASSWTVQETQYF.

This clonotype was picked up many times. This chain joins TRBV7-2 and TRBJ2-1; no definite D call. Germline CDR1 reads SGHTA; CDR2 reads FQGNSA. This CDR3 is built from 13 residues. Trimming cost V 5 bases and J 3 bases, with 8 bases left between them. CDR3 region: CASSQYLYNEQFF. The CDR3 DNA reads TGTGCCAGCAGCCAATATCTCTACAATGAGCAGTTCTTC.